The T cell receptor (beta chain) described here comes from a study of T cells in localized non-small cell lung cancer. Study results and limitations: Median detection of top 100 tumor clones in adjacent lung was roughly 61 clones. Maximal T cell clonality occurred in uninvolved adjacent lung, with tumor ranking below it. Sequencing, confined to only one tumor region, leaves heterogeneity possible. Elevated circulating T cell density in blood was associated with longer overall survival.

Points on this clone: Its antigen is unknown.

Libraries were prepared by immunoSEQ multiplex PCR; TCRdb keeps only in-frame clonotypes and omits some of them. The data hold around 140,000 clones, with around 92% observed a single time. This clonotype was obtained from a female donor over 55 with stage I lung adenocarcinoma. Sequenced material: peripheral blood, taken before any cancer treatment.

The CDR3 sequence is CASSTTAMHEQYF. CDR3 bases: TGTGCCAGCAGTACTACGGCAATGCACGAGCAGTACTTC. The chain recombines TRBV6-5 with TRBJ2-7; D unresolved. Germline assignment: CDR1 MNHEY and CDR2 SVGAGI. The CDR3 extends over 13 amino acids. Trimming removed 5 bases at V and 5 bases at J, with 13 bases between.